The present TCR beta chain was sequenced within a study of immune heterogeneity within non-small cell lung tumors (dated by TCRdb to the late 2010s). General notes on the study: By histology, the tumors included roughly 11 non-squamous carcinomas, a handful of squamous cell carcinomas and 1 tumor not otherwise specified. Transcriptome data were available for just 40 or so loci from about 13 patients, whereas TCR repertoire analysis spanned around 58 tumor loci from fewer than 17 patients. Neoantigen binding to each patient's HLA alleles was predicted with netMHCpan-3.0 for mutant peptides of 8 to 11 amino acids. To look at intratumoral immune heterogeneity, the study ran whole-exome sequencing, RNA-seq and TCR beta repertoire sequencing on several spatially distinct regions taken from every NSCLC tumor.

A few counts support this clonotype. The antigen this receptor binds is unknown. No base-level quality is on record; no much larger clone is a single base apart. The TCR beta CDR3 region was amplified with a multiplex PCR system whose first round ran for around 10 cycles using 32 V-gene forward primers and 13 J-gene reverse primers. First-round PCR used a QIAGEN Multiplex PCR Kit, and primer sequences were filed in Chinese patent CN105087789A. In a second PCR round, Illumina universal primers were added with the Phusion High-Fidelity PCR Kit. TCR libraries were paired-end sequenced at 151 bp read length on the Illumina HiSeq X Ten platform. In the original analysis: Reads without multiplex PCR primers were removed using Cutadapt, read pairs were merged using PEAR, and CDR3 regions were called using MiXCR with default settings. Shannon entropy measured repertoire diversity, while clonality was calculated as one minus the Shannon entropy divided by the ln of the count of productive unique sequences. Dominant or high-frequency T-cell clones were defined as clonotypes at frequencies of at least 0.5%. In-frame beta chains were kept once TCRdb had trimmed the public reads at Q25 with fastp and called clones with MiXCR. Identical CDR3 protein sequences are pooled into one entry, listed with their most common genes and DNA. The V and J calls were not made by the authors but by TCRdb's processing. The sample table contains 9,000 to 13,000 distinct CDR3 sequences; only one count was recorded for approximately 20% of them. The ten largest clones capture approximately 3.7% of the sample.

The study at large found these results: Individual patients mostly had different high-frequency TCR beta clonotypes. Local tumor mutational burden and local T-cell repertoire clonality had a statistically significant but moderate positive correlation (R 0.3 to 0.4). Identical dominant CDR3B clonotypes recurred across loci within a patient, yet different tumor locations also harbored unique high-frequency clones.

Genomic DNA was extracted from bulk tumor tissue and used as the TCR template, and approximately 600 ng gDNA was amplified per sample. During surgery, multiple biopsies were taken from each primary tumor and placed as far apart as possible within the tumor mass. The study cohort was described as untreated and was composed of newly diagnosed NSCLC cases undergoing curative surgery. The donor group was made up of 15 newly diagnosed non-small cell lung cancer patients undergoing surgery with curative intent. The resected tumor masses were reviewed by two independent pathologists. Only high-quality DNA and RNA samples were carried forward to sequencing. The germline V gene (reference sequence) specifies SEHNR as CDR1 and FQNEAQ as CDR2. V was cut back by 5 bases and J by 5 bases, leaving a gap of 7 bases between them. From its cysteine to its phenylalanine, the CDR3 spans 12 amino acids. Only the CDR3 region is kept as DNA, spanning 36 bases read in frame from base 1.

The clonotype was recovered from a man between 60 and 70 years old with non-small cell lung cancer. The sequenced material came from lung tumor tissue. This sequence uses TRBV7-9 and TRBJ1-5; a confident D gene designation cannot be given. CDR3 protein: CASSADHQPQHF. At the DNA level, the sequence is TGTGCCAGCAGCGCCGATCATCAGCCCCAGCATTTT.